This T cell receptor beta chain appears in the sequencing data of a study of blood T cells in healthy people across ages. In this sample, this clonotype turned up once. Its antigen is still unknown. This CDR3 is 15 amino acids long. V dropped 2 bases and J dropped 6 bases, with 17 bases sitting between them. Next came a second PCR, run for roughly 7 to 12 cycles, which used a sample-barcoded 5' primer along with a J-beta primer mix. Each of the cDNA molecules was tagged by a template-switch adaptor with 12 random nucleotides. TCRdb processed the 5' RACE reads anew with MiXCR; each CDR3 protein has one entry. The data contain roughly 680,000 distinct CDR3 sequences, about 52% of them singletons. Findings and caveats of the study: In older individuals, TCR beta diversity per million T cells was lower, falling roughly linearly with age. Researchers judged that diversity estimates from one million T cells fell short of true values. Compared with aged donors, long-lived donors showed fewer expanded clones, suggesting selection.

The rearrangement joins TRBV12-3 or TRBV12-4 to TRBJ2-7; the D is unclear. This clonotype originated in an older woman in good health. Sequencing used blood. The CDR3 region is CASSLRARGFAEQYF. Here the CDR3 DNA reads TGTGCCAGCAGTTTACGGGCCCGCGGTTTCGCCGAGCAGTACTTC.